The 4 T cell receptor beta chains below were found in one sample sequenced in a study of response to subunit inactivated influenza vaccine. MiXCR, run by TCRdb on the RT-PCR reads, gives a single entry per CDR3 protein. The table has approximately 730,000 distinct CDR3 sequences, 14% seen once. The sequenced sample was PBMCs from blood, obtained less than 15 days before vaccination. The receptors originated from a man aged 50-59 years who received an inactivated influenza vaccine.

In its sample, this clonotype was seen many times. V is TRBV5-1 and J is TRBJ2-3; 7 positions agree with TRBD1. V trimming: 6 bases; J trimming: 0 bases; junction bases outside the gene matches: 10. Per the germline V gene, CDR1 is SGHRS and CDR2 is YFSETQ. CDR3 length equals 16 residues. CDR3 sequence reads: CASTQTGFHSTDTQYF. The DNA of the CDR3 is TGCGCCAGCACCCAGACAGGGTTCCACAGCACAGATACGCAGTATTTT.

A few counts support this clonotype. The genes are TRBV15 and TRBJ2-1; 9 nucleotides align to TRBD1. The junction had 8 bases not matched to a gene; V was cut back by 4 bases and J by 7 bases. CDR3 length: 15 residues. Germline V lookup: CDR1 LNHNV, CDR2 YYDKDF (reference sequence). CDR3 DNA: TGTGCCACCAGCAACCCCGGGACAGGGAAGAATGAGCAGTTCTTC. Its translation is CATSNPGTGKNEQFF.

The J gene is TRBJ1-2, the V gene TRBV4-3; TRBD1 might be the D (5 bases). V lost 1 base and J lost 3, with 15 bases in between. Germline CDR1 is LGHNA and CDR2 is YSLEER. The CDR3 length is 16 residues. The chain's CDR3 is CASSQGAGRGHYGYTF. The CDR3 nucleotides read TGCGCCAGCAGCCAAGGGGCAGGGAGGGGCCACTATGGCTACACCTTC.

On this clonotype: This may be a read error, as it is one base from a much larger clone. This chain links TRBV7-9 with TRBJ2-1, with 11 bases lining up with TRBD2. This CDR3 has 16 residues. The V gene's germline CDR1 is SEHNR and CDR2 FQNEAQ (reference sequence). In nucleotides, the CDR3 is TGTGCCAGAAGCTTGCCTAGCGGGAGGTGGTACAATGAGCAGTTCTTC. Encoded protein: CARSLPSGRWYNEQFF.